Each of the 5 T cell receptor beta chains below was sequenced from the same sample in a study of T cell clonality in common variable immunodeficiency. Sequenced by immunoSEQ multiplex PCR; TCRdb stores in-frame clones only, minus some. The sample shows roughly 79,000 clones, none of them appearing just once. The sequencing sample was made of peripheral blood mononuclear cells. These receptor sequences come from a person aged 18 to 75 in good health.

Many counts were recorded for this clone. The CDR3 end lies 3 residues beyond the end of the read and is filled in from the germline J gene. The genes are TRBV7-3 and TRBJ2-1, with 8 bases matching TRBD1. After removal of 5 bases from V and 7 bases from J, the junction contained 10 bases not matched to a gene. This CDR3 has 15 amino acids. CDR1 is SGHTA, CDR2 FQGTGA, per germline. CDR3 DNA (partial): TGTGCCAGCAGCCCCTCGCAGGGGGCGCTTAATGAG. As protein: CASSPSQGALNE. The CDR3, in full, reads CASSPSQGALNEQFF.

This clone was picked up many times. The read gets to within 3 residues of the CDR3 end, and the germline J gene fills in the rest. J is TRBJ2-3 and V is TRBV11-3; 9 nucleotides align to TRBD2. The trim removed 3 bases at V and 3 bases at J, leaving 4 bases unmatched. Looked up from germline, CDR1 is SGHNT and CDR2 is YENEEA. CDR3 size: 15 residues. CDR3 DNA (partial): TGTGCCAGCAGCTTGGTAGCGGGAGCAACAGATACG. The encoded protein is CASSLVAGATDT. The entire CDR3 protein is CASSLVAGATDTQYF.

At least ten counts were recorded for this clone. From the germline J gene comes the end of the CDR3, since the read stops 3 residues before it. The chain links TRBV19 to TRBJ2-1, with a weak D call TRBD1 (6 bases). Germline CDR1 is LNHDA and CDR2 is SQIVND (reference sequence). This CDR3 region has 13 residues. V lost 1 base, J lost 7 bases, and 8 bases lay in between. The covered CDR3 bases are TGTGCCAGTAGTATAGTGGGACAAAATGAG. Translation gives CASSIVGQNE. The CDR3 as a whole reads CASSIVGQNEQFF. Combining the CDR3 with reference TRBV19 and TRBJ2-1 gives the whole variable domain DGGITQSPKYLFRKEGQNVTLSCEQNLNHDAMYWYRQDPGQGLRLIYYSQIVNDFQKGDIAEGYSVSREKKESFPLTVTSAQKNPTAFYLCASSIVGQNEQFFGPGTRLTVL.

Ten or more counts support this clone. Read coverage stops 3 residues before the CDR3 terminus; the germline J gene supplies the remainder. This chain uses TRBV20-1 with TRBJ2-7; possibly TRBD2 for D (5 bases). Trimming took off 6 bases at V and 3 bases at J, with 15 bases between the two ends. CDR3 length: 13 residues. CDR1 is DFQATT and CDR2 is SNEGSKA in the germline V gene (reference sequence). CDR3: CSATPGVSYEQYF. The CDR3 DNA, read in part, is TGCAGTGCCACCCCCGGGGTCAGCTACGAG.

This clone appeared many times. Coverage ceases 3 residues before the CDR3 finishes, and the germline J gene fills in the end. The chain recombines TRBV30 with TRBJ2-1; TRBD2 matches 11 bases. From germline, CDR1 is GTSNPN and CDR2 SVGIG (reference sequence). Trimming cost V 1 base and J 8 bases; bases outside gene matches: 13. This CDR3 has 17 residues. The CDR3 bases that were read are TGTGCCTGGAGTGACGTCCTCGTACTAGCGGGAGCGTATGAG. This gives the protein CAWSDVLVLAGAYE. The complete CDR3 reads CAWSDVLVLAGAYEQFF.